A single sample is the source of the 7 T cell receptor beta chains below, sequenced in a study of cytomegalovirus exposure and HLA in healthy donors. This PCR relied on a set of 60 Vbeta primers and 13 Jbeta primers. Produced via immunoSEQ multiplex PCR; TCRdb's table is partial and in-frame only. The table lists about 200,000 clones, 85% to 90% of them singletons. The sample consisted of PBMCs. The receptor set was obtained from a man aged 25 to 45 in good health and CMV-seronegative.

The chain couples TRBV2 to TRBJ2-5; 7 bases agree with TRBD2. Germline V gives CDR1 SNHLY, CDR2 FYNNEI. V was pared by 4 bases and J by 1 base, with 9 bases of the junction left unmatched. This CDR3 spans 16 amino acids. CDR3 coding DNA: TGTGCCAGCAGTGTTCGTGGACTAGTGTTCCAAGAGACCCAGTACTTC. It translates to CASSVRGLVFQETQYF.

The rearrangement links TRBV6-6 to TRBJ2-1; the match to TRBD2 covers 14 bases. This CDR3 contains 15 residues. The junction had 7 bases not matched to a gene; V was cut back by 6 bases and J by 9 bases. The V gene's germline CDR1 is MNHNY and CDR2 SVGAGI (reference sequence). CDR3 bases: TGTGCCAGCAGCAGACTAGCGGGAGGGCAGGGTGAGCAGTTCTTC. This codes for CASSRLAGGQGEQFF.

The rearrangement joins TRBV29-1 to TRBJ2-7; D is unresolved. V gave up 4 bases and J gave up 2 bases, with 12 bases separating them. CDR1 is SQVTM, CDR2 ANQGSEA, per germline. The CDR3 consists of 13 residues. As DNA, the CDR3 is TGCAGCGTTGTGAGTAGCCCGGCCTACGAGCAGTACTTC. Protein sequence: CSVVSSPAYEQYF.

This clone was recorded a few times. This rearrangement joins TRBV5-4 to TRBJ2-7; weak D call: TRBD2 (6 bases). The CDR3 runs to 11 residues. Trimming took off 2 bases at V and 11 bases at J, with 11 bases between the two ends. CDR1 SGHNT and CDR2 YYREEE come from the germline V gene (reference sequence). The CDR3 nucleotides are TGTGCCAGCAGCTTAGGAGGGATAGAGTACTTC. Translated, it gives CASSLGGIEYF.

The chain couples TRBV9 to TRBJ1-1, with a weak D call TRBD1 (5 bases). The CDR3 sequence is 13 residues long. Germline CDR1 reads SGDLS; CDR2 reads YYNGEE. Trimming left V 7 bases short and J 1 base short, with 11 bases between. The DNA of the CDR3 is TGTGCCAGCTCGGGGGGGAAGAACACTGAAGCTTTCTTT. It specifies CASSGGKNTEAFF.

This clone has just a few counts. The chain joins TRBV19 to TRBJ2-7; 7 bases align to TRBD1. V shed 5 bases and J 2 bases; nucleotides not matched to a gene: 3. The CDR3 is made up of 13 amino acids. Germline CDR1 reads LNHDA; CDR2 reads SQIVND (reference sequence). In DNA, the CDR3 is TGTGCCAGTAGTCTTGGGACAGCCTACGAGCAGTACTTC. Protein: CASSLGTAYEQYF.

This sequence joins TRBV6-5 and TRBJ2-1; TRBD1 matches 8 bases. This CDR3 has 15 amino acids. Germline V CDR1 and CDR2: MNHEY, SVGAGI. With 6 bases clipped from V and 8 bases from J, the junction kept 12 bases outside the gene matches. CDR3: CASSTREQGVYEQFF. The CDR3 DNA follows: TGTGCCAGCAGCACCCGGGAACAGGGGGTATATGAGCAGTTCTTC.